A selection of T cell receptor beta chains follows, all from one sample in a study of cytomegalovirus exposure and HLA in healthy donors. Data came from immunoSEQ multiplex PCR; TCRdb stores just in-frame clones and leaves some out. The sample carries more than 110,000 clones, approximately 94% recorded once. Sequencing input: PBMCs. These receptors came from a man aged 18-30 years in good health and CMV-seropositive. CDR3s include the opening cysteine and the closing phenylalanine or tryptophan. A D gene is named only where the DNA matches it firmly. For some rows the clone size is stated as once, few or many, or as a class when expanded; others skip it.

J,V,D,size,DNA,CDR3
TRBJ2-3,TRBV6-5,NA,once,TGTGCCAGCAGTTACTCCACCGACAATCCAGATACGCAGTATTTT,CASSYSTDNPDTQYF
TRBJ2-5,TRBV5-1,TRBD1,NA,TGCGCCAGCAGCCCCAGGGACAGTCAAGAGACCCAGTACTTC,CASSPRDSQETQYF
TRBJ2-2,TRBV9,NA,NA,TGTGCCAGCAGCGTAGGAGGGCAGAACACCGGGGAGCTGTTTTTT,CASSVGGQNTGELFF
TRBJ2-7,TRBV5-4,TRBD1,NA,TGTGCCAGCAGCTTCAGCCGGGACAGGTCCTACGAGCAGTACTTC,CASSFSRDRSYEQYF
TRBJ2-3,TRBV12-5,TRBD2,NA,TGTGCTAGTGGTTTGGTAGGCGGGAGTGCAGATACGCAGTATTTT,CASGLVGGSADTQYF
TRBJ2-3,TRBV5-4,TRBD2,NA,TGTGCCAGCAGCCCCGAAGGACTAGCGGGATCTTACACAGATACGCAGTATTTT,CASSPEGLAGSYTDTQYF
TRBJ1-1,TRBV30,TRBD1,NA,TGTGCCTGGAGGGACAGGGCGTTGGGTATGAACACTGAAGCTTTCTTT,CAWRDRALGMNTEAFF
TRBJ2-7,TRBV11-2,NA,NA,TGTGCCAGCAGCTCCCAGGGGACGTCCCAAAGCTCCTACGAGCAGTACTTC,CASSSQGTSQSSYEQYF
TRBJ1-2,TRBV28,NA,NA,TGTGCCAGCAGTTTATATGCAGGGTTGGGTTCTCACGGCTACACCTTC,CASSLYAGLGSHGYTF
TRBJ1-2,TRBV10-3,TRBD1,NA,TGTGCCATCAGTTTCGACAGGGGCAACTATGGCTACACCTTC,CAISFDRGNYGYTF